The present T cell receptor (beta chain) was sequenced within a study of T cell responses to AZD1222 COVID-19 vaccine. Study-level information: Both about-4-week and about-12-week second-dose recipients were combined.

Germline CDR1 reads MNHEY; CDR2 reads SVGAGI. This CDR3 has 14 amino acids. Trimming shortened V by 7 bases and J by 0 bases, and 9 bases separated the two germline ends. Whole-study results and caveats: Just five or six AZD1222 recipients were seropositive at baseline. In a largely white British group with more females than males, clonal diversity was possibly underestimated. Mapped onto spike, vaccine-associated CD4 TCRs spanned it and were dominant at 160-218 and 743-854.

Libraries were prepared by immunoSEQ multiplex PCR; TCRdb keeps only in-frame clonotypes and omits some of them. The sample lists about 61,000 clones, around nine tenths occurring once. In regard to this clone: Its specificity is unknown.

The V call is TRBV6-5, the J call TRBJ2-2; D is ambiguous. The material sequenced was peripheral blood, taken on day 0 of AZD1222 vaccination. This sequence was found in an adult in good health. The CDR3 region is CASMTHANTGELFF. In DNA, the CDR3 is TGTGCCAGCATGACACACGCGAACACCGGGGAGCTGTTTTTT.